The clone carrying this TCR beta chain has at least ten counts. The source of the sample is a study of blood T cells in healthy people across ages. Study as a whole: Per two T cells, template switching captured roughly one barcoded beta molecule.

Combining a sample-barcoded 5' primer with a J-beta primer mix, a second PCR ran for roughly 7 to 11 cycles. TCRdb recomputed calls from the 5' RACE reads with MiXCR, one row per CDR3 protein. Of about 620,000 distinct CDR3 sequences in the sample, roughly half were seen once. This clonotype was sampled from a woman aged 80 or older in good health. Sequencing input: blood.

In DNA form, the CDR3 reads TGTGCCAGCAGCCAAGGGACTACTAGCGGGGCACAAGAGACCCAGTACTTC. It encodes CASSQGTTSGAQETQYF. The V call is TRBV4-2, the J call TRBJ2-5; 10 positions agree with TRBD2. Germline assignment: CDR1 LGHNA and CDR2 YNFKEQ. V trimming: 1 base; J trimming: 2 bases; junction bases outside the gene matches: 7. The CDR3 is made up of 17 amino acids.